The 2 T cell receptor beta chains given below trace back to one sample, sequenced in a study of T-cell reconstitution after alpha-beta-depleted transplantation in children. Preparation of the TCRbeta library used unique molecular identifiers. TCRdb re-derived calls from the PCR reads in MiXCR, one entry per CDR3 protein. The data show approximately 300,000 distinct CDR3 sequences, over 9% seen once. The sequenced sample was PBMCs, obtained before TCRalphabeta/CD19-depleted stem cell transplant. These receptors all stem from a boy less than two years old with acute myeloid leukemia, due to receive a stem cell transplant.

This chain links TRBV2 with TRBJ2-3; TRBD1 matches at 7 bases. Trimming removed 2 bases from V and 2 bases from J; junction bases left unmatched: 7. This CDR3 is 16 amino acids long. Germline V gene data show CDR1 as SNHLY and CDR2 as FYNNEI. The CDR3 region is CASSEFTGEYTDTQYF. The CDR3 region has the DNA TGTGCCAGCAGTGAATTTACAGGGGAGTACACAGATACGCAGTATTTT.

The table lists this clonotype with many counts. This chain joins TRBV6-1 and TRBJ1-5; D unclear. The CDR3 extends over 11 amino acids. Germline-derived CDR1 and CDR2 are MNHNS and SASEGT. V was clipped by 8 bases and J by 4 bases, with 6 bases between them. The CDR3 bases are TGTGCCAGCGGCCGAAATCAGCCCCAGCATTTT. Translating gives CASGRNQPQHF.